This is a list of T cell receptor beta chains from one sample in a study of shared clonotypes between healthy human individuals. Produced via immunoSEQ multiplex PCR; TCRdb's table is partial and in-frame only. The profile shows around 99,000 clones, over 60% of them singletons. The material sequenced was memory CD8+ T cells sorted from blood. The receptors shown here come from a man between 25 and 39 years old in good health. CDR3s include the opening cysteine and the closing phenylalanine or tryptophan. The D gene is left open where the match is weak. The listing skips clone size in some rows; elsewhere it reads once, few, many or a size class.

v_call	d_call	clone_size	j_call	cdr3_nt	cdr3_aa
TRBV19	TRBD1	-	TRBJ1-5	TGTGCCAGTAAGGGGCGACAGGGGGAGCATCAGCCCCAGCATTTT	CASKGRQGEHQPQHF
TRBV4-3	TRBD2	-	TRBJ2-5	TGCGCCAGCAGCCAAGTCACCGGGACAGGTTTTAGCGGGAGGGACCAAGAGACCCAGTACTTC	CASSQVTGTGFSGRDQETQYF
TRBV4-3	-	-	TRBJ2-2	TGCGCCAGCAGCCAAGATGCACGGCCTAACACCGGGGAGCTGTTTTTT	CASSQDARPNTGELFF
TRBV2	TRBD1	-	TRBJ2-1	TGTGCCAGCAGTGAAGCTAACCCCGACAGGGTGACCAGGGAGCAGTTCTTC	CASSEANPDRVTREQFF
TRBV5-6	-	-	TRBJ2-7	TGTGCCAGCAGCTTCGGTAGCGTAACCCTGGGATCCGAGCAGTACTTC	CASSFGSVTLGSEQYF
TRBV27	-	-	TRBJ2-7	TGTGCCAGCAACCCTCAGGGGCGAACCTACGAGCAGTACTTC	CASNPQGRTYEQYF
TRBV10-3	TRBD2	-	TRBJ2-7	TGTGCCATCAGTGAGCCATCTCTTACTAGCGGAAAAACCTACGAGCAGTACTTC	CAISEPSLTSGKTYEQYF
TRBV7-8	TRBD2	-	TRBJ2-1	TGTGCCAGCAGCCCCAGGACTAGCGGGAGCCCCTACAATGAGCAGTTCTTC	CASSPRTSGSPYNEQFF
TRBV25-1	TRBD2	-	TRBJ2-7	TGTGCCAGCAGGGGACCTACTAGCGGGAGCATTTTCGAGCAGTACTTC	CASRGPTSGSIFEQYF
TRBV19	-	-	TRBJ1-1	TGTGCCAGTTTGGGCAGGGGAAACACTGAAGCTTTCTTT	CASLGRGNTEAFF
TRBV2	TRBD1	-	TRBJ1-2	TGTGCCAGCACCACCGGGACAGGTTCGCGAAACTATGGCTACACCTTC	CASTTGTGSRNYGYTF
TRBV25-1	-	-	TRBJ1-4	TGTGCCAGCAGTGAAAGGCAGGAACCAACTAATGAAAAACTGTTTTTT	CASSERQEPTNEKLFF
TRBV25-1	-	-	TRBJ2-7	TGTGCCAGCTCTCCGGCGGGACACAGCTCCTACGAGCAGTACTTC	CASSPAGHSSYEQYF
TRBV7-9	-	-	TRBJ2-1	TGTGCCAGCAGCCCAAGGATAGAGGTTGAGCAGTTCTTC	CASSPRIEVEQFF
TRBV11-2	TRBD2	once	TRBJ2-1	TGTGCCAGCAGCTCTAGCAGACCGCCCGGGACTAGCCACTACAATGAGCAGTTCTTC	CASSSSRPPGTSHYNEQFF
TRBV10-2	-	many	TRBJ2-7	TGCGCCAGCAGTGATCGAGGGACCCCTCGCGAGCAGTACTTC	CASSDRGTPREQYF
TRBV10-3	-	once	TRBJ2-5	TGTGCCATCAGTGATGGCAGGGAGCTAGGGACCCAGTACTTC	CAISDGRELGTQYF
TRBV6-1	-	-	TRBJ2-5	TGTGCCAGCGGGACCTGGGAGACCCAGTACTTC	CASGTWETQYF
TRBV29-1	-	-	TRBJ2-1	TGCAGCGTTGACAGGGGTATCCGCAATGAGCAGTTCTTC	CSVDRGIRNEQFF
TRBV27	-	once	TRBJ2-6	TGTGCCAGCACTAATCGGGTGGGAGCGTATGGGGCCAACGTCCTGACTTTC	CASTNRVGAYGANVLTF
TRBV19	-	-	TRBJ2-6	TGTGCCAGTAGTATCTGGAGCTCTGGGGCCAACGTCCTGACTTTC	CASSIWSSGANVLTF
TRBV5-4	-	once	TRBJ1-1	TGTGCCAGCAGCACTTCCAGGTTCATGAACACTGAAGCTTTCTTT	CASSTSRFMNTEAFF
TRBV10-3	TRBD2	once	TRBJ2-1	TGTGCCATCAGTGTCGGGACTAGTGCCAATGAGCAGTTCTTC	CAISVGTSANEQFF
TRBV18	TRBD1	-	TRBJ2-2	TGTGCCAGCTCGCGGGCCCGGACAGGGTCTCGGTCCGGGGAGCTGTTTTTT	CASSRARTGSRSGELFF
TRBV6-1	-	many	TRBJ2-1	TGTGCCAGCAGTGAACTGGACACGCCCTACAATGAGCAGTTCTTC	CASSELDTPYNEQFF
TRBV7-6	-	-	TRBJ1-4	TGTGCCAGCAGCTTAGCGTGGGGAACTAATGAAAAACTGTTTTTT	CASSLAWGTNEKLFF
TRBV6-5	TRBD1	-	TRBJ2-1	TGTGCCAGCAAATCGACAGGGCCTTTGGGCAATGAGCAGTTCTTC	CASKSTGPLGNEQFF
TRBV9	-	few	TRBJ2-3	TGTGCCAGCAGCGTAGTTTCAGATACGCAGTATTTT	CASSVVSDTQYF
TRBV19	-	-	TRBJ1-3	TGTGCCAGTAGTATCGTGGAAGCAGGAAACACCATATATTTT	CASSIVEAGNTIYF
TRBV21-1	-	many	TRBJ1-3	TGTGCCAGCAGCAAGAGAAGTGGCGACATACCTGGAAACACCATATATTTT	CASSKRSGDIPGNTIYF
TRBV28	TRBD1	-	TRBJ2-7	TGTGCCAGCAGTTCGACCCTCCCGACGACAGGGGGGATCTCCTACGAGCAGTACTTC	CASSSTLPTTGGISYEQYF
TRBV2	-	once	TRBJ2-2	TGTGCCAGCTATATGGGGGGTCACACCGGGGAGCTGTTTTTT	CASYMGGHTGELFF
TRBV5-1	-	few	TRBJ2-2	TGCGCCAGCAGCTTGGGGGATAACACCGGGGAGCTGTTTTTT	CASSLGDNTGELFF
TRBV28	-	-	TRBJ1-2	TGTGCCAGCAGCGACGGAACGTATGGCTACACCTTC	CASSDGTYGYTF
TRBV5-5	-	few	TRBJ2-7	TGTGCCAGCAGCTTGGGGGCGGGACAGACCTACGAGCAGTACTTC	CASSLGAGQTYEQYF
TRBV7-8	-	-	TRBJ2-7	TGTGCCAGCAGCTTAGCCGAAACGACCGAGCAGTACTTC	CASSLAETTEQYF
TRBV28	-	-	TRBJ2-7	TGTGCCAGCAGGAGTCTCTCCTACGAGCAGTACTTC	CASRSLSYEQYF
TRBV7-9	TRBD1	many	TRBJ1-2	TGTGCCAGCAGCGGCCGGGACAGGGGGGTTCACGGCTACACCTTC	CASSGRDRGVHGYTF
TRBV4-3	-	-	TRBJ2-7	TGCGCCAGCAGCCAAGATCCCAGCTCCGAGCAGTACTTC	CASSQDPSSEQYF
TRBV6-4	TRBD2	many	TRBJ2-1	TGTGCCAGCAGTGAGGGGACTAGCGGCAATGAGCAGTTCTTC	CASSEGTSGNEQFF
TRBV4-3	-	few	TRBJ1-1	TGCGCCAGCAGCATCAGTATAGACCTGGGAGGGGCGGACACTGAAGCTTTCTTT	CASSISIDLGGADTEAFF
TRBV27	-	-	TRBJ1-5	TGTGCCAGCGCCCCCAAGCATGCGGGAGGGAATCAGCCCCAGCATTTT	CASAPKHAGGNQPQHF
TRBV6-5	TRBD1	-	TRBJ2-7	TGTGCCAGCAGTTTTGGACAGGGGTGGGACGAGCAGTACTTC	CASSFGQGWDEQYF
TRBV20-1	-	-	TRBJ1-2	TGCAGTGCTAGCGCGGGGAACGGCTACACCTTC	CSASAGNGYTF
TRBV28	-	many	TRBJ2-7	TGTGCCAGCAGTACTACCTACGAGCAGTACTTC	CASSTTYEQYF
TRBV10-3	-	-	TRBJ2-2	TGTGCCATCAGTGCGCGCGGTTTCGGCACCGGGGAGCTGTTTTTT	CAISARGFGTGELFF
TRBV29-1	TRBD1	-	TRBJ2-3	TGCAGCGCGAACGGACAGGGACGAGATACGCAGTATTTT	CSANGQGRDTQYF
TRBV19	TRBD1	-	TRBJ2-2	TGTGCCAGTAGCATCCAGGACAGGCGGAACGGGGAGCTGTTTTTT	CASSIQDRRNGELFF
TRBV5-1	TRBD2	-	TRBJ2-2	TGCGCCAGCAGCTTCCGACTAGCGGAGAACACCGGGGAGCTGTTTTTT	CASSFRLAENTGELFF
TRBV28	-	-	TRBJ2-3	TGTGCCAGCAGTTTAGAGTTCCGAAGCACAGATACGCAGTATTTT	CASSLEFRSTDTQYF
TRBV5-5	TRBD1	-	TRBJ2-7	TGTGCCAGCAGCCCCACGTTGGGACAGATAGACGAGCAGTACTTC	CASSPTLGQIDEQYF
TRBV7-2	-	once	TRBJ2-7	TGTGCCAGCAGCTTGGGGACTTATGCCGGGAACGAGCAGTACTTC	CASSLGTYAGNEQYF
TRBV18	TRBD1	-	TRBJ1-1	TGTGCCAGCTCACCGGGACAGACTAACACTGAAGCTTTCTTT	CASSPGQTNTEAFF
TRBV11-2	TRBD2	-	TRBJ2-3	TGTGCCAGCAGATCTAGCGGGACGCGCACAGATACGCAGTATTTT	CASRSSGTRTDTQYF
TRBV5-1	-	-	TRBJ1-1	TGCGCCAGCAAGATGGGTCCCGAAGCTTTCTTT	CASKMGPEAFF
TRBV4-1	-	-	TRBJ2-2	TGCGCCAGCAGCCAATGGGTTTGGGGGAAAACCGGGGAGCTGTTTTTT	CASSQWVWGKTGELFF
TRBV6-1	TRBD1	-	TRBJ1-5	TGTGCCAGCTTTCCAGGGGGTAATCAGCCCCAGCATTTT	CASFPGGNQPQHF